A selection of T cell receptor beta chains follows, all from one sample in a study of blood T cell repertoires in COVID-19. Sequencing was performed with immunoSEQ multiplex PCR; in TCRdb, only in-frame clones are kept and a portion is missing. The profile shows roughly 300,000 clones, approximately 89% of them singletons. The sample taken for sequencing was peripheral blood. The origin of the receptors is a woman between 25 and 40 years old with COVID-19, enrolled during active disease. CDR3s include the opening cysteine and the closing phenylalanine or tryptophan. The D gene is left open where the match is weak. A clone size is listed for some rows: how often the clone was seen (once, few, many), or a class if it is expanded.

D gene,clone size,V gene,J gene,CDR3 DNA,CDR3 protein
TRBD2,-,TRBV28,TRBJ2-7,TGTGCCAGCAGTGATAGCGGGGCGAGCTCCTACGAGCAGTACTTC,CASSDSGASSYEQYF
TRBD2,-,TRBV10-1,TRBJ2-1,TGCGCCAGCAGCGACCCTTCTAGCGGCTCCTACAATGAGCAGTTCTTC,CASSDPSSGSYNEQFF
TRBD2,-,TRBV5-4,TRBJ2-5,TGTGCCAGCAGCACGGCGGGAGTTGGGACAGAGACCCAGTACTTC,CASSTAGVGTETQYF
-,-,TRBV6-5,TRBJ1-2,TGTGCCAGCAGTATCCATACAGGGATCTATGGCTACACCTTC,CASSIHTGIYGYTF
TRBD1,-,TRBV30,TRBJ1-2,TGTGCCTGGATGGGACAGGGGGATTATGGCTACACCTTC,CAWMGQGDYGYTF
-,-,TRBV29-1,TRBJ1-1,TGCAGCGTTGGGGCAGACATGAACACTGAAGCTTTCTTT,CSVGADMNTEAFF
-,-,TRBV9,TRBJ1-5,TGTGCCAGCAGCGTAGATTTCAGCGGTCAGCCCCAGCATTTT,CASSVDFSGQPQHF
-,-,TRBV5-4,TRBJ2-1,TGTGCCAGCAGCCCCGGACAGAGCTCCTACAATGAGCAGTTCTTC,CASSPGQSSYNEQFF
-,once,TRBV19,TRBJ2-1,TGTGCCAGTAGGAAGGGACTTTACAATGAGCAGTTCTTC,CASRKGLYNEQFF
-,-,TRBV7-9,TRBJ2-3,TGTGCCAGCACCCCGGTTATGGGGACACTGAGGGGGATCAGCACAGATACGCAGTATTTT,CASTPVMGTLRGISTDTQYF
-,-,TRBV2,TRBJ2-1,TGTGCCAGCAGTGAAGCGGTGGCGGATTACAATGAGCAGTTCTTC,CASSEAVADYNEQFF
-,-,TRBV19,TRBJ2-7,TGTGCCAGTAGTATGGGGCAGGGGCCATCCCTTACCTACGAGCAGTACTTC,CASSMGQGPSLTYEQYF
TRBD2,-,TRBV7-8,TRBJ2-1,TGTGCCAGCAGCTGGACTAGCAGGGAGCAGTTCTTC,CASSWTSREQFF
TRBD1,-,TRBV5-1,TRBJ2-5,TGCGCCAGCAGCTTTAGCGCCGTGACAGGGGGCGCGGAGACCCAGTACTTC,CASSFSAVTGGAETQYF
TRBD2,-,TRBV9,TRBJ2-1,TGTGCCAGCAACTCGGTCGCGGGAGCGCGAGGCGCGGGTGAGCAGTTCTTC,CASNSVAGARGAGEQFF
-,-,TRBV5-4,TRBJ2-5,TGTGCCAGCAGCTACATTGGGCGTGATTCGCCGGGGGAGACCCAGTACTTC,CASSYIGRDSPGETQYF
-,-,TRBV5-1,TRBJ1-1,TGCGCCAGCAGCTTGTCGTCCTTATTAGGGGGTCGGGGCACTGAAGCTTTCTTT,CASSLSSLLGGRGTEAFF
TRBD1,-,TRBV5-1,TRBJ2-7,TGCGCCAGCAGCCTAGGGACAGGGAACTACGAGCAGTACTTC,CASSLGTGNYEQYF
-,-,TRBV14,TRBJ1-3,TGTGCCAGCAGCCAAGATCGAGGAGGGGCAGACACCATATATTTT,CASSQDRGGADTIYF
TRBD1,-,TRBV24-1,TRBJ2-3,TGTGCCACCAGTGAGGGACAGGGTGTCCGTGATACGCAGTATTTT,CATSEGQGVRDTQYF
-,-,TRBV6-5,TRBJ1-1,TGTGCCAGCAAGCGGGGGAAGGAGGCTGAAGCTTTCTTT,CASKRGKEAEAFF
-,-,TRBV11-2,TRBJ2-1,TGTGCCAGCAGCTTTAGGGACTCAACAGACAATGAGCAGTTCTTC,CASSFRDSTDNEQFF
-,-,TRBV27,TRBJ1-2,TGTGCCAGCAGTTTATTTGCGCCAGGATCGGAACCAAATGGCTACACCTTC,CASSLFAPGSEPNGYTF
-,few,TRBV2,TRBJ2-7,TGTGCCAGCACTGCGGGATCCTACGAGCAGTACTTC,CASTAGSYEQYF
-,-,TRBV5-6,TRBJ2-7,TGTGCCAGCAGCTTGGGTGGGGGCCACGAGCAGTACTTC,CASSLGGGHEQYF
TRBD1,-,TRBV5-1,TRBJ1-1,TGCGCCAGCAGCCCGCTTATTGCCAGGGACAGACCACACACTGAAGCTTTCTTT,CASSPLIARDRPHTEAFF
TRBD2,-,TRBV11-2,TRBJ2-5,TGTGCCAGCAGCCCGGGGGCACTAGCGGGGCAAGAGACCCAGTACTTC,CASSPGALAGQETQYF
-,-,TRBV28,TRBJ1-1,TGTGCCAGCAGTATTAGGCAGGGCCGAACTGAAGCTTTCTTT,CASSIRQGRTEAFF
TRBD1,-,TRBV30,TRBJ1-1,TGTGCCTGGAGTCAGGGGGCCGGGACTGAAGCTTTCTTT,CAWSQGAGTEAFF
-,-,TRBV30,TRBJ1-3,TGTGCCTGGAGTCCAGGGACAACGGGAAACACCATATATTTT,CAWSPGTTGNTIYF
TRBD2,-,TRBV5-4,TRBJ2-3,TGTGCCAGCAGCCCCGGACTAGCGGGAGGCCAGAACACAGATACGCAGTATTTT,CASSPGLAGGQNTDTQYF
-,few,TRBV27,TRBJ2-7,TGTGCCAGCAGTCCTACCGGGACACCCTCCTACGAGCAGTACTTC,CASSPTGTPSYEQYF
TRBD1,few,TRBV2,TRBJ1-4,TGTGCCAGCAGCGCGACAGGGGCTAATGAAAAACTGTTTTTT,CASSATGANEKLFF
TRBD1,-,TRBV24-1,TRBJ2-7,TGTGCCACCGGGACAGGGTCCTACGAGCAGTACTTC,CATGTGSYEQYF
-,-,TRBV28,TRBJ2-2,TGTGCCAGCAGTTTCTACAGGGTCGGAGGCGGGGAGCTGTTTTTT,CASSFYRVGGGELFF
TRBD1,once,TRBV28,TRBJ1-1,TGTGCCAGCAGTCTGTTGTATTCGGGACAGTCCATGAACACTGAAGCTTTCTTT,CASSLLYSGQSMNTEAFF
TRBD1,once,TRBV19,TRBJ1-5,TGTGCCAGTACCCCGGGACAGTTTCTTTATCAGCCCCAGCATTTT,CASTPGQFLYQPQHF
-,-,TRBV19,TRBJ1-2,TGTGCCAGTAGTATTGGCCTCCAGAGCTACACCTTC,CASSIGLQSYTF
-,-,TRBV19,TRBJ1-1,TGTGCCAGTAGCTCGACAGAGGACACTGAAGCTTTCTTT,CASSSTEDTEAFF
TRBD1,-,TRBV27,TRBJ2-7,TGTGCCAGCAGTTTTGGACAGGACTCCTACGAGCAGTACTTC,CASSFGQDSYEQYF
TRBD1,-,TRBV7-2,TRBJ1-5,TGTGCCAGCAGCTTACAGGGGGATCAGCCCCAGCATTTT,CASSLQGDQPQHF
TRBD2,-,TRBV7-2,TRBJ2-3,TGTGCCAGTACGGTTAGCGGGAGGTGGAATACGCAGTATTTT,CASTVSGRWNTQYF
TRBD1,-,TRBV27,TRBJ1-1,TGTGCCAGCAGTTTACACAGGGGCTTTAACACTGAAGCTTTCTTT,CASSLHRGFNTEAFF